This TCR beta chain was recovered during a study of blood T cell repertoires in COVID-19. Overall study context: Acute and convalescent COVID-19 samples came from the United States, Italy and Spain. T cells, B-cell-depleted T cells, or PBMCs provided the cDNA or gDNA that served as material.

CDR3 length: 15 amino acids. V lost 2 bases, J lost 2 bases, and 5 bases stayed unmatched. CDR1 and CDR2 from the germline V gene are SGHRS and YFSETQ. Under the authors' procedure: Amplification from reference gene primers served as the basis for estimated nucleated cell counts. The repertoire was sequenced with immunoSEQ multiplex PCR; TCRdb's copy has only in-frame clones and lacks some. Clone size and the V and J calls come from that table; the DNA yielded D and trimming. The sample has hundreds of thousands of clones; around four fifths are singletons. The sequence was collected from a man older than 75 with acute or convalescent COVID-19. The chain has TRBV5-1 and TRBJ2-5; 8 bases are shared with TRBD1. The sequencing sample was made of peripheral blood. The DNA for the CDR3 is TGCGCCAGCAGCTTAATGGGACAGGTTCAAGAGACCCAGTACTTC. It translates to CASSLMGQVQETQYF.